The entry below describes one T cell receptor beta chain. Germline V CDR1 and CDR2: SGHRS, YFSETQ. The CDR3 is 14 residues long. Trimming shortened V by 4 bases and J by 6 bases, and 16 bases separated the two germline ends. Authors' methods: Amplification with reference gene primers provided the estimates of nucleated cell counts. Repertoires were generated with immunoSEQ multiplex PCR, while TCRdb's copy carries only in-frame clones and drops some. V and J calls and clone size are those listed in that table; D and trimming were worked out from the DNA. Of approximately 5,700 clones listed, approximately 84% are singletons. The source of the sample is a study of blood T cell repertoires in COVID-19. Across the whole study: COVID-19 samples, acute and convalescent, were from the United States, Italy and Spain.

This chain joins TRBV5-1 and TRBJ1-2, with D unresolved. The material sequenced was peripheral blood. The receptor was isolated from a human donor in a cohort sampled during active COVID-19. As DNA, the CDR3 is TGCGCCAGCAGCCTGCGGGTGGGTTTGGATGGCTACACCTTC. Protein product: CASSLRVGLDGYTF.